This T cell receptor beta chain is drawn from a study of CD8 T cells in ankylosing spondylitis. Study-level results: Disease-linked clones were reportedly significantly enriched in matched ankylosing spondylitis synovial fluid.

As the method for making TCR beta libraries, quantitative 5'-RACE with molecular barcodes was used. TCRdb processed the 5' RACE reads anew with MiXCR; each CDR3 protein has one entry. This sample has roughly 250,000 distinct CDR3 sequences; 8% to 9.5% occur once, and the top ten carry approximately 7%. The sample holds many counts of this clonotype. Its antigen is as yet unknown. CDR3 length: 13 amino acids. Trimming removed 2 bases at V and 7 bases at J, with 8 bases between. Germline CDR1 KGHSH, CDR2 LQKENI. Sequences were obtained from blood, either unsorted or a sorted T cell fraction (not recorded which). This chain connects TRBV18 to TRBJ1-4; D is ambiguous. This TCR was recovered from a male donor with ankylosing spondylitis or in good health (not recorded which). CDR3: CASSPWTGEKLFF. CDR3 DNA sequence: TGTGCCAGCTCACCATGGACTGGTGAAAAACTGTTTTTT. The variable domain in full, with the rest retrieved from reference TRBV18 and TRBJ1-4, is NAGVMQNPRHLVRRRGQEARLRCSPMKGHSHVYWYRQLPEEGLKFMVYLQKENIIDESGMPKERFSAEFPKEGPSILRIQQVVRGDSAAYFCASSPWTGEKLFFGSGTQLSVL.